These 8 T cell receptor beta chains originate from one sample sequenced in a study of radiotherapy plus CTLA-4 blockade in lung cancer. Profiling relied on immunoSEQ multiplex PCR, and the TCRdb table lists in-frame clones only, not all of them. The table lists about 97,000 clones, roughly 79% of them singletons. The sequencing used peripheral blood, collected from a patient treated with radiotherapy plus ipilimumab. The receptors come from a human donor with non-small cell lung cancer who had a partial response to radiotherapy plus ipilimumab. Some clones in this sample may be carry-over from other donors' samples.

The J gene is TRBJ1-2, the V gene TRBV7-9, with D uncertain. The CDR3 extends over 16 amino acids. Looked up from germline, CDR1 is SEHNR and CDR2 is FQNEAQ (reference sequence). V shed 3 bases and J shed 4 bases, with 18 bases lying between them. CDR3 protein: CASSFGAADGTYGYTF. CDR3 in DNA: TGTGCCAGCAGCTTCGGCGCGGCCGACGGTACCTATGGCTACACCTTC.

The V and J genes are TRBV18 and TRBJ2-5; D perhaps matches TRBD2 (7 bases). Trimming stripped 5 bases from V and 3 bases from J, with 10 bases between. Looked up from germline, CDR1 is KGHSH and CDR2 is LQKENI. There are 13 residues in the CDR3. The CDR3 is CASSGGAEETQYF. The DNA of the CDR3 is TGTGCCAGCTCAGGGGGGGCCGAAGAGACCCAGTACTTC.

This sequence joins TRBV7-5 and TRBJ1-5. TRBV7-5 counts as a pseudogene. The CDR3 loop spans 16 amino acids. CDR3 in DNA: TGTGTCAGAAGCTTAGAAAGGCGGAGGGTAACTCAGCCCCAGCATTTT. Translating it yields CVRSLERRRVTQPQHF.

This clone has only a few counts. The V call is TRBV28, the J call TRBJ2-3; unclear D gene. The germline gives CDR1 MDHEN, CDR2 SYDVKM. The CDR3 totals 12 residues. V lost 6 bases and J 2 bases, leaving 6 bases between the germline ends. The CDR3, as DNA: TGTGCCAGCAGCCTTATCACAGATACGCAGTATTTT. As protein: CASSLITDTQYF.

This sequence joins TRBV6-6 and TRBJ2-3; 7 nucleotides align to TRBD2. Germline lookup yields CDR1 MNHNY and CDR2 SVGAGI (reference sequence). The V segment lost 6 bases and the J segment 4 bases; nucleotides outside the gene matches: 10. The CDR3 is made up of 15 amino acids. CDR3 in amino acids: CASRSLVGGADTQYF. The CDR3, as DNA: TGTGCCAGCAGGAGTTTAGTTGGGGGGGCAGATACGCAGTATTTT.

This clone was picked up many times. Other nucleotide sequences from this sample produce the same CDR3. The J gene is TRBJ1-5, the V gene TRBV28; D not resolved. The germline V gene encodes CDR1 MDHEN and CDR2 SYDVKM. This CDR3 contains 13 residues. Trimming took 4 bases from V and 2 from J, leaving 6 bases between them. This CDR3 is CASSSSGNQPQHF. In nucleotides, the CDR3 is TGTGCCAGCAGTTCTTCAGGCAATCAGCCCCAGCATTTT.

The chain recombines TRBV11-3 with TRBJ2-7; 10 bases are a match to TRBD2. Trimming at V came to 4 bases and at J to 0 bases, leaving 6 bases not matched to a gene. The length of the CDR3 is 16 residues. Germline V gene data show CDR1 as SGHNT and CDR2 as YENEEA. CDR3 region: CASSSPGTSVSYEQYF. CDR3 coding DNA: TGTGCCAGCAGCTCTCCCGGGACTAGCGTCTCCTACGAGCAGTACTTC.

In this sample, this clone turned up a few times. The V and J genes are TRBV28 and TRBJ2-7, with 12 positions matching TRBD1. This CDR3 contains 15 residues. Germline CDR1 reads MDHEN; CDR2 reads SYDVKM. Germline trimming cut 2 bases from V and 5 bases from J; bases unmatched to any gene: 4. CDR3 sequence: CASSLTGTGGNEQYF. The CDR3 DNA follows: TGTGCCAGCAGTTTAACCGGGACAGGGGGCAACGAGCAGTACTTC.